Given below is one T cell receptor beta chain in context. The source of the sample is a study of blood T cell repertoires in COVID-19. Study details: Samples taken during acute and convalescent COVID-19 were collected in the United States, Italy and Spain. T cells, B-cell-depleted T cells, or PBMCs supplied cDNA or gDNA.

In the authors' workflow: How many nucleated cells were present was estimated from reference gene primer amplification. The assay was immunoSEQ multiplex PCR, and TCRdb's table has in-frame clones only and misses some. The V and J calls and clone size come from that table; D and trimming were worked out from the DNA. The profile shows about 160,000 clones, roughly 93% of them singletons. The V and J ends lost 1 base and 8 bases respectively, with 5 bases between them. Germline-derived CDR1 and CDR2 are SEHNR and FQNEAQ (reference sequence). The CDR3 loop spans 12 amino acids. The sequenced sample consisted of peripheral blood. This receptor was taken from a young man with acute or convalescent COVID-19. This rearrangement joins TRBV7-9 to TRBJ2-2; D unresolved. CDR3 amino acids: CASSLVLGELFF. CDR3 in DNA: TGTGCCAGCAGCTTAGTCTTAGGGGAGCTGTTTTTT.